A selection of T cell receptor beta chains follows, all from one sample in a study of blood T cell repertoires in COVID-19. Assay used: immunoSEQ multiplex PCR; TCRdb lists only in-frame clones, some missing. The sample has around 140,000 clones; approximately 84% are singletons. The sample taken for sequencing was peripheral blood. Receptor source: a human donor in a cohort sampled during active COVID-19. The CDR3 runs from the conserved cysteine through the conserved F or W. Fields, in order: J gene, V gene, clone size, CDR3 length, D gene, CDR3 DNA, CDR3 protein. A D gene is named only where the DNA matches it firmly. Some rows mark clone size as missing; the rest say once, few, many or name a class of expanded clone.

j_gene: TRBJ2-1; v_gene: TRBV28; abundance: -; len: 14; d_gene: TRBD2; CDR3nt: TGTGCCAGCAGTGCAGCCGGGACTAGCGGGAGGAACTTCTTC; CDR3aa: CASSAAGTSGRNFF
j_gene: TRBJ2-5; v_gene: TRBV19; abundance: -; len: 16; d_gene: -; CDR3nt: TGTGCCAGTAGTATAGGAAGGGGATGGGGAGGAGAGACCCAGTACTTC; CDR3aa: CASSIGRGWGGETQYF
j_gene: TRBJ1-1; v_gene: TRBV18; abundance: -; len: 14; d_gene: -; CDR3nt: TGTGCCAGCTCACCAAACATAGAGGACACTGAAGCTTTCTTT; CDR3aa: CASSPNIEDTEAFF
j_gene: TRBJ1-3; v_gene: TRBV28; abundance: -; len: 14; d_gene: -; CDR3nt: TGTGCCAGCAGTTTGATGGCGAGGGGAAACACCATATATTTT; CDR3aa: CASSLMARGNTIYF
j_gene: TRBJ1-5; v_gene: TRBV2; abundance: -; len: 15; d_gene: TRBD1; CDR3nt: TGTGCCAGCAGTGAGATAAGACAGGGGGCAGGGCCCCAGCATTTT; CDR3aa: CASSEIRQGAGPQHF
j_gene: TRBJ2-3; v_gene: TRBV29-1; abundance: -; len: 15; d_gene: TRBD2; CDR3nt: TGCAGCGCCACCCCTAGCGGGTCTAGCACAGATACGCAGTATTTT; CDR3aa: CSATPSGSSTDTQYF
j_gene: TRBJ2-7; v_gene: TRBV5-1; abundance: -; len: 15; d_gene: TRBD2; CDR3nt: TGCGCCAGCAGCCCCCGGGGCCCCAGGGAGGGTGAGCAGTACTTC; CDR3aa: CASSPRGPREGEQYF
j_gene: TRBJ2-6; v_gene: TRBV7-3; abundance: -; len: 17; d_gene: TRBD2; CDR3nt: TGTGCCAGCAGCCCCCCGGGGGGAATCACTGGGGCCAACGTCCTGACTTTC; CDR3aa: CASSPPGGITGANVLTF
j_gene: TRBJ1-1; v_gene: TRBV12-1; abundance: -; len: 15; d_gene: -; CDR3nt: TGTGCCAGCAGCTCCGATCAGACAGGGGGGACTGAAGCTTTCTTT; CDR3aa: CASSSDQTGGTEAFF
j_gene: TRBJ2-7; v_gene: TRBV29-1; abundance: -; len: 13; d_gene: TRBD1; CDR3nt: TGCAGCGTTTCCGGGACAGAACCCTACGAGCAGTACTTC; CDR3aa: CSVSGTEPYEQYF
j_gene: TRBJ2-3; v_gene: TRBV7-9; abundance: -; len: 15; d_gene: TRBD1; CDR3nt: TGTGCCAGCAGCCTCCTCGACAGGGCCACCGATACGCAGTATTTT; CDR3aa: CASSLLDRATDTQYF
j_gene: TRBJ1-1; v_gene: TRBV10-3; abundance: -; len: 23; d_gene: -; CDR3nt: TGTGCCATCAGTGAGTCTAGTAGTAGGCAGGACCTAGGAAGGGGACTTCTGAACACTGAAGCTTTCTTT; CDR3aa: CAISESSSRQDLGRGLLNTEAFF
j_gene: TRBJ1-2; v_gene: TRBV28; abundance: -; len: 13; d_gene: -; CDR3nt: TGTGCCAGCAGAGGATCAGGGATTTATGGCTACACCTTC; CDR3aa: CASRGSGIYGYTF
j_gene: TRBJ2-5; v_gene: TRBV3-1/TRBV3-2; abundance: -; len: 15; d_gene: -; CDR3nt: TGTGCCAGCGGCATGGCGGGGTGGTCTCGGGAGACCCAGTACTTC; CDR3aa: CASGMAGWSRETQYF
j_gene: TRBJ1-3; v_gene: TRBV28; abundance: -; len: 14; d_gene: TRBD1; CDR3nt: TGTGCCAGCTGGACAGGGTCTTCCGGAAACACCATATATTTT; CDR3aa: CASWTGSSGNTIYF
j_gene: TRBJ2-5; v_gene: TRBV11-3; abundance: -; len: 16; d_gene: TRBD1; CDR3nt: TGTGCCAGCAGCTCGCGTCGAGGACAGGGACAAGAGACCCAGTACTTC; CDR3aa: CASSSRRGQGQETQYF
j_gene: TRBJ1-5; v_gene: TRBV28; abundance: -; len: 16; d_gene: TRBD1; CDR3nt: TGTGCCAGCAGGCAGACCAGGACAGGCCTTAATCAGCCCCAGCATTTT; CDR3aa: CASRQTRTGLNQPQHF
j_gene: TRBJ2-3; v_gene: TRBV9; abundance: -; len: 16; d_gene: TRBD1; CDR3nt: TGTGCCAGCAGCGTAGGACAGGGTGTTAGCACAGATACGCAGTATTTT; CDR3aa: CASSVGQGVSTDTQYF
j_gene: TRBJ2-5; v_gene: TRBV7-8; abundance: -; len: 18; d_gene: TRBD2; CDR3nt: TGTGCCAGCAGCTTTACTACCCCAACTAGCGGGAGAATAGAGACCCAGTACTTC; CDR3aa: CASSFTTPTSGRIETQYF
j_gene: TRBJ1-2; v_gene: TRBV7-2; abundance: -; len: 14; d_gene: -; CDR3nt: TGTGCCAGCAGCTTAAACAGCCCTAACTATGGCTACACCTTC; CDR3aa: CASSLNSPNYGYTF
j_gene: TRBJ2-5; v_gene: TRBV5-1; abundance: -; len: 15; d_gene: -; CDR3nt: TGCGCCAGCAGACTATCGGAGCGGGTCCAAGAGACCCAGTACTTC; CDR3aa: CASRLSERVQETQYF
j_gene: TRBJ2-1; v_gene: TRBV7-2; abundance: -; len: 15; d_gene: -; CDR3nt: TGTGCCAGCAGCTTAGATATCGGTAGCGCCAGAAAGCAGTTCTTC; CDR3aa: CASSLDIGSARKQFF
j_gene: TRBJ1-1; v_gene: TRBV4-2; abundance: -; len: 18; d_gene: TRBD1; CDR3nt: TGTGCCAGCAGCCAAGATGTACCCGCACAGGGGGCCAACACTGAAGCTTTCTTT; CDR3aa: CASSQDVPAQGANTEAFF
j_gene: TRBJ1-1; v_gene: TRBV6-1; abundance: few; len: 14; d_gene: TRBD1; CDR3nt: TGTGCCAGCAGTGAACGGGGGACAGTGACTGAAGCTTTCTTT; CDR3aa: CASSERGTVTEAFF
j_gene: TRBJ2-4; v_gene: TRBV6-1; abundance: -; len: 16; d_gene: -; CDR3nt: TGTGCCAGCAGTGCGGGGTCCGAGGGAGCCAAAAACATTCAGTACTTC; CDR3aa: CASSAGSEGAKNIQYF
j_gene: TRBJ2-1; v_gene: TRBV11-1; abundance: -; len: 14; d_gene: TRBD1; CDR3nt: TGTGCCAGCAGCCTAAGGGACAGATACAATGAGCAGTTCTTC; CDR3aa: CASSLRDRYNEQFF
j_gene: TRBJ1-1; v_gene: TRBV29-1; abundance: -; len: 13; d_gene: TRBD1; CDR3nt: TGCAGCGCTCGGGACAGAATGAACACTGAAGCTTTCTTT; CDR3aa: CSARDRMNTEAFF
j_gene: TRBJ2-5; v_gene: TRBV2; abundance: -; len: 14; d_gene: -; CDR3nt: TGTGCCAGCAAGGGCGGGATTCACCAAGAGACCCAGTACTTC; CDR3aa: CASKGGIHQETQYF
j_gene: TRBJ2-7; v_gene: TRBV2; abundance: -; len: 13; d_gene: -; CDR3nt: TGTGCCAGCATGCCCGCGGTGGCTTACGAGCAGTACTTC; CDR3aa: CASMPAVAYEQYF
j_gene: TRBJ1-5; v_gene: TRBV19; abundance: once; len: 18; d_gene: -; CDR3nt: TGTGCCAGTAGTATGGTCTGGGCACGGTCATATAGCAATCAGCCCCAGCATTTT; CDR3aa: CASSMVWARSYSNQPQHF
j_gene: TRBJ2-1; v_gene: TRBV19; abundance: -; len: 14; d_gene: -; CDR3nt: TGTGCCAGTAGTCCTCCCGGGTCCAACAATGAGCAGTTCTTC; CDR3aa: CASSPPGSNNEQFF
j_gene: TRBJ1-4; v_gene: TRBV2; abundance: -; len: 14; d_gene: -; CDR3nt: TGTGCCAGCAGTGACGGGGGGAGTGATGAAAAACTGTTTTTT; CDR3aa: CASSDGGSDEKLFF
j_gene: TRBJ1-4; v_gene: TRBV5-1; abundance: -; len: 14; d_gene: -; CDR3nt: TGCGCCAGCAGCTTGGGTCAGGACCAGGGAAAACTGTTTTTT; CDR3aa: CASSLGQDQGKLFF
j_gene: TRBJ1-5; v_gene: TRBV10-3; abundance: -; len: 15; d_gene: -; CDR3nt: TGTGCCATCAGTGCTAATCGGGGGGACAATCAGCCCCAGCATTTT; CDR3aa: CAISANRGDNQPQHF
j_gene: TRBJ2-1; v_gene: TRBV13; abundance: -; len: 14; d_gene: TRBD2; CDR3nt: TGTGCCAGCAGCTTCAGCGGGAGATTCTATGAGCAGTTCTTC; CDR3aa: CASSFSGRFYEQFF
j_gene: TRBJ1-2; v_gene: TRBV10-3; abundance: once; len: 16; d_gene: TRBD1; CDR3nt: TGTGCCATTGGGGATAAGGAAGGACAGGGTTATTATGGCTACACCTTC; CDR3aa: CAIGDKEGQGYYGYTF
j_gene: TRBJ1-2; v_gene: TRBV15; abundance: -; len: 19; d_gene: TRBD1; CDR3nt: TGTGCCACCAGCAGACCCCCGGGACAGGGGGCCCGCCTCAACTATGGCTACACCTTC; CDR3aa: CATSRPPGQGARLNYGYTF
j_gene: TRBJ1-5; v_gene: TRBV6-7; abundance: -; len: 17; d_gene: TRBD1; CDR3nt: TGTGCCAGCAGTTACTCGAAGGACAGGGATCGCAATCAGCCCCAGCATTTT; CDR3aa: CASSYSKDRDRNQPQHF
j_gene: TRBJ1-6; v_gene: TRBV7-2; abundance: -; len: 13; d_gene: -; CDR3nt: TGTGCCAGCAGCCCCGTGGAGAATTCACCCCTCCACTTT; CDR3aa: CASSPVENSPLHF
j_gene: TRBJ2-2; v_gene: TRBV3-1/TRBV3-2; abundance: -; len: 15; d_gene: TRBD1; CDR3nt: TGTGCCAGCAGCCACCGGACAGGAGGTACCGGGGAGCTGTTTTTT; CDR3aa: CASSHRTGGTGELFF
j_gene: TRBJ2-1; v_gene: TRBV5-1; abundance: -; len: 18; d_gene: TRBD2; CDR3nt: TGCGCCAGCAGCAATGGACTAGCGGCTTCGAGCTCCTACAATGAGCAGTTCTTC; CDR3aa: CASSNGLAASSSYNEQFF
j_gene: TRBJ1-4; v_gene: TRBV5-1; abundance: once; len: 17; d_gene: TRBD1; CDR3nt: TGCGCCAGCAGCCGACACCCCAACAGGGGCACTAATGAAAAACTGTTTTTT; CDR3aa: CASSRHPNRGTNEKLFF
j_gene: TRBJ2-1; v_gene: TRBV5-6; abundance: -; len: 17; d_gene: TRBD2; CDR3nt: TGTGCCAGCAGGCTGACTAGCGGGAGGGTTCACTACAATGAGCAGTTCTTC; CDR3aa: CASRLTSGRVHYNEQFF
j_gene: TRBJ2-7; v_gene: TRBV19; abundance: few; len: 13; d_gene: -; CDR3nt: TGTGCCAGTAGTATTGAGGTCGCCTACGAGCAGTACTTC; CDR3aa: CASSIEVAYEQYF
j_gene: TRBJ1-5; v_gene: TRBV7-8; abundance: -; len: 14; d_gene: TRBD1; CDR3nt: TGTGCCAGCAGCTCCCGGACAGGGGATCAGCCCCAGCATTTT; CDR3aa: CASSSRTGDQPQHF
j_gene: TRBJ2-7; v_gene: TRBV7-9; abundance: -; len: 15; d_gene: TRBD1; CDR3nt: TGTGCCAGCAGCCACCTAACAGGGGGTGGGTACGAGCAGTACTTC; CDR3aa: CASSHLTGGGYEQYF